These T cell receptor beta chains were read from a single sample in a study of control samples from healthy donors and cancer patients. Using immunoSEQ multiplex PCR, the repertoire was profiled, and TCRdb retains in-frame clones only, with some absent. The sample has 230,000 or so clones, 85% to 95% seen once. The specimen was blood. Every receptor here comes from a man in his fifties in good health. Both conserved end residues are part of each CDR3. A D gene is named only where the DNA matches it firmly. Rows may omit the clone size; those that give it use once, few, many or a size class.

D gene: TRBD2
V gene: TRBV5-1
J gene: TRBJ2-3
clone size: -
CDR3 protein: CASSTARGGTDTQYF
CDR3 DNA: TGCGCCAGCAGCACAGCACGGGGGGGCACAGATACGCAGTATTTT

D gene: -
V gene: TRBV3-1/TRBV3-2
J gene: TRBJ2-5
clone size: -
CDR3 protein: CASSQAAVDETQYF
CDR3 DNA: TGTGCCAGCAGCCAAGCTGCTGTTGACGAGACCCAGTACTTC

D gene: -
V gene: TRBV7-8
J gene: TRBJ2-7
clone size: -
CDR3 protein: CASSLMLTYEQYF
CDR3 DNA: TGTGCCAGCAGCTTAATGCTCACCTACGAGCAGTACTTC

D gene: -
V gene: TRBV5-1
J gene: TRBJ2-5
clone size: -
CDR3 protein: CASSLNRGGETQYF
CDR3 DNA: TGCGCCAGCAGCTTGAACAGGGGAGGAGAGACCCAGTACTTC

D gene: TRBD1
V gene: TRBV6-2/TRBV6-3
J gene: TRBJ1-2
clone size: -
CDR3 protein: CASSSPGQQANYGYTF
CDR3 DNA: TGTGCCAGCAGTTCCCCGGGACAGCAGGCTAACTATGGCTACACCTTC

D gene: -
V gene: TRBV4-2
J gene: TRBJ2-3
clone size: -
CDR3 protein: CASSRGGPRTDTQYF
CDR3 DNA: TGTGCCAGCAGCCGGGGGGGGCCAAGGACAGATACGCAGTATTTT

D gene: -
V gene: TRBV29-1
J gene: TRBJ2-2
clone size: -
CDR3 protein: CSVGVGGRATGELFF
CDR3 DNA: TGCAGCGTTGGGGTTGGGGGGCGGGCCACCGGGGAGCTGTTTTTT

D gene: -
V gene: TRBV19
J gene: TRBJ1-1
clone size: -
CDR3 protein: CASSIARNTEAFF
CDR3 DNA: TGTGCCAGTAGTATAGCACGGAACACTGAAGCTTTCTTT

D gene: TRBD1
V gene: TRBV7-9
J gene: TRBJ1-1
clone size: -
CDR3 protein: CATLGQGTEAFF
CDR3 DNA: TGTGCCACCCTGGGACAGGGGACGGAAGCTTTCTTT

D gene: -
V gene: TRBV5-1
J gene: TRBJ1-4
clone size: -
CDR3 protein: CASSFRESEEKLFF
CDR3 DNA: TGCGCCAGCAGCTTCAGGGAGTCCGAAGAAAAACTGTTTTTT

D gene: -
V gene: TRBV12-3/TRBV12-4
J gene: TRBJ2-6
clone size: -
CDR3 protein: CASMDSGANVLTF
CDR3 DNA: TGTGCCAGCATGGACTCTGGGGCCAACGTCCTGACTTTC

D gene: TRBD1
V gene: TRBV27
J gene: TRBJ2-7
clone size: once
CDR3 protein: CASSSGGYEQYF
CDR3 DNA: TGTGCCAGCAGTTCAGGGGGCTACGAGCAGTACTTC

D gene: -
V gene: TRBV7-3
J gene: TRBJ2-1
clone size: -
CDR3 protein: CASSRGTNNEQFF
CDR3 DNA: TGTGCCAGCAGCCGCGGGACGAACAATGAGCAGTTCTTC

D gene: TRBD1
V gene: TRBV19
J gene: TRBJ2-1
clone size: few
CDR3 protein: CASSTLWGQSYNEQFF
CDR3 DNA: TGTGCCAGTAGTACCCTTTGGGGACAGTCCTACAATGAGCAGTTCTTC

D gene: -
V gene: TRBV28
J gene: TRBJ1-2
clone size: -
CDR3 protein: CASSAIDRNYGYTF
CDR3 DNA: TGTGCCAGCAGTGCCATAGACAGGAACTATGGCTACACCTTC

D gene: -
V gene: TRBV2
J gene: TRBJ1-4
clone size: once
CDR3 protein: CASVLGEKLFF
CDR3 DNA: TGTGCCAGCGTGCTAGGTGAAAAACTGTTTTTT

D gene: -
V gene: TRBV3-1/TRBV3-2
J gene: TRBJ2-2
clone size: -
CDR3 protein: CASSQMYPSNTGELFF
CDR3 DNA: TGTGCCAGCAGCCAAATGTATCCTTCGAACACCGGGGAGCTGTTTTTT

D gene: TRBD2
V gene: TRBV9
J gene: TRBJ2-7
clone size: -
CDR3 protein: CASSSRAGASYEQYF
CDR3 DNA: TGTGCCAGCAGCTCTCGAGCGGGGGCTTCCTACGAGCAGTACTTC

D gene: -
V gene: TRBV6-5
J gene: TRBJ1-3
clone size: -
CDR3 protein: CASSLMISGNTIYF
CDR3 DNA: TGTGCCAGCAGTTTGATGATCTCTGGAAACACCATATATTTT

D gene: -
V gene: TRBV7-9
J gene: TRBJ2-7
clone size: -
CDR3 protein: CASSLAGSGYEQYF
CDR3 DNA: TGTGCCAGCAGCTTAGCCGGGAGCGGATACGAGCAGTACTTC

D gene: -
V gene: TRBV6-2/TRBV6-3
J gene: TRBJ2-7
clone size: -
CDR3 protein: CASSTLGGVTYEQYF
CDR3 DNA: TGTGCCAGCAGCACACTCGGGGGAGTCACCTACGAGCAGTACTTC

D gene: -
V gene: TRBV20-1
J gene: TRBJ2-5
clone size: -
CDR3 protein: CSARPGETQYF
CDR3 DNA: TGCAGTGCTCGCCCCGGAGAGACCCAGTACTTC

D gene: TRBD2
V gene: TRBV6-2/TRBV6-3
J gene: TRBJ2-7
clone size: -
CDR3 protein: CASSYYAGGAYEQYF
CDR3 DNA: TGTGCCAGCAGTTATTACGCGGGGGGCGCCTACGAGCAGTACTTC

D gene: -
V gene: TRBV27
J gene: TRBJ2-3
clone size: -
CDR3 protein: CASSLVGQADTQYF
CDR3 DNA: TGTGCCAGCAGTTTGGTGGGGCAGGCAGATACGCAGTATTTT

D gene: -
V gene: TRBV6-6
J gene: TRBJ1-1
clone size: -
CDR3 protein: CASRNRGRGARTEAFF
CDR3 DNA: TGTGCCAGCAGAAACCGCGGGCGGGGGGCACGGACTGAAGCTTTCTTT

D gene: -
V gene: TRBV28
J gene: TRBJ1-1
clone size: -
CDR3 protein: CASSSGTPNTEAFF
CDR3 DNA: TGTGCCAGCAGTTCGGGGACACCTAACACTGAAGCTTTCTTT

D gene: -
V gene: TRBV7-9
J gene: TRBJ1-5
clone size: -
CDR3 protein: CASSLDMGQPQHF
CDR3 DNA: TGTGCCAGCAGCTTAGATATGGGGCAGCCCCAGCATTTT

D gene: TRBD1
V gene: TRBV6-2/TRBV6-3
J gene: TRBJ2-1
clone size: -
CDR3 protein: CASSWDRGMSWSYNEQFF
CDR3 DNA: TGTGCCAGCAGTTGGGACAGGGGAATGTCGTGGTCCTACAATGAGCAGTTCTTC

D gene: TRBD1
V gene: TRBV5-1
J gene: TRBJ1-5
clone size: -
CDR3 protein: CASSWTGTSNQPQHF
CDR3 DNA: TGCGCCAGCAGCTGGACAGGGACGTCGAATCAGCCCCAGCATTTT

D gene: -
V gene: TRBV7-9
J gene: TRBJ2-5
clone size: -
CDR3 protein: CASSSSPGAEETQYF
CDR3 DNA: TGTGCCAGCAGCTCCTCGCCAGGGGCTGAGGAGACCCAGTACTTC

D gene: -
V gene: TRBV11-3
J gene: TRBJ2-3
clone size: -
CDR3 protein: CASSFSPGDTQYF
CDR3 DNA: TGTGCCAGCAGCTTTAGTCCGGGAGATACGCAGTATTTT

D gene: -
V gene: TRBV18
J gene: TRBJ2-3
clone size: -
CDR3 protein: CASSPALPVTDTQYF
CDR3 DNA: TGTGCCAGCTCACCGGCATTGCCCGTCACAGATACGCAGTATTTT

D gene: -
V gene: TRBV28
J gene: TRBJ1-2
clone size: -
CDR3 protein: CASSLSQGTGYTF
CDR3 DNA: TGTGCCAGCAGTTTATCTCAGGGGACGGGCTACACCTTC

D gene: TRBD1
V gene: TRBV6-6
J gene: TRBJ2-7
clone size: -
CDR3 protein: CASSYGTGAEQYF
CDR3 DNA: TGTGCCAGCAGTTACGGGACAGGGGCGGAGCAGTACTTC

D gene: -
V gene: TRBV12-3/TRBV12-4
J gene: TRBJ1-2
clone size: -
CDR3 protein: CASSFRRGHSYTF
CDR3 DNA: TGTGCCAGCAGTTTTCGGCGCGGTCATAGCTACACCTTC

D gene: -
V gene: TRBV30
J gene: TRBJ1-5
clone size: -
CDR3 protein: CAWSVKGAYQPQHF
CDR3 DNA: TGTGCCTGGAGTGTAAAAGGGGCCTATCAGCCCCAGCATTTT

D gene: -
V gene: TRBV2
J gene: TRBJ2-2
clone size: -
CDR3 protein: CAGNSFGAGELFF
CDR3 DNA: TGTGCCGGCAACAGCTTCGGGGCCGGGGAGCTGTTTTTT

D gene: -
V gene: TRBV29-1
J gene: TRBJ2-3
clone size: -
CDR3 protein: CTGGGGGADTQYF
CDR3 DNA: TGCACCGGAGGTGGGGGGGGCGCAGATACGCAGTATTTT

D gene: -
V gene: TRBV18
J gene: TRBJ1-6
clone size: -
CDR3 protein: CASSPPGSNSPLHF
CDR3 DNA: TGTGCCAGCTCACCACCTGGCTCGAATTCACCCCTCCACTTT

D gene: -
V gene: TRBV27
J gene: TRBJ1-6
clone size: -
CDR3 protein: CASSWGLGSPLHF
CDR3 DNA: TGTGCCAGCAGTTGGGGGTTGGGCTCACCCCTCCACTTT

D gene: -
V gene: TRBV7-2
J gene: TRBJ1-1
clone size: -
CDR3 protein: CASSFYRFRREATEAFF
CDR3 DNA: TGTGCCAGCAGCTTTTATCGTTTCCGCAGGGAAGCCACTGAAGCTTTCTTT

D gene: -
V gene: TRBV6-5
J gene: TRBJ2-5
clone size: -
CDR3 protein: CASSYETGAETQYF
CDR3 DNA: TGTGCCAGCAGTTACGAAACAGGAGCCGAGACCCAGTACTTC

D gene: -
V gene: TRBV6-5
J gene: TRBJ1-4
clone size: -
CDR3 protein: CASSRSGGGNEKLFF
CDR3 DNA: TGTGCCAGCAGTCGCTCGGGGGGGGGTAATGAAAAACTGTTTTTT

D gene: TRBD1
V gene: TRBV19
J gene: TRBJ1-5
clone size: once
CDR3 protein: CASSGTLGTGGLLGQPQHF
CDR3 DNA: TGTGCCAGTAGTGGAACACTCGGGACAGGGGGTCTCCTGGGGCAGCCCCAGCATTTT